This is a list of T cell receptor beta chains from one sample in a study of blood T cell repertoires in COVID-19. Profiling relied on immunoSEQ multiplex PCR, and the TCRdb table lists in-frame clones only, not all of them. The top ten clones hold roughly 7.8% of a sample with 180,000 or so clones, about 86% of them seen once. Material: peripheral blood. The source is a man between 60 and 75 years old with acute or convalescent COVID-19. Each CDR3 is given with its conserved first and last residue. The D gene is left open where the match is weak. Some rows have no size entry. The others give once, few or many, or a class for an expanded clone.

v_call	j_call	clone_size	d_call	cdr3_nt	cdr3_aa
TRBV9	TRBJ1-1	-	TRBD1	TGTGCCAGCAGCTCCCACAGGGGACAAACTGAAGCTTTCTTT	CASSSHRGQTEAFF
TRBV19	TRBJ1-1	-	TRBD1	TGTGCCAGTTCGGGACAGGGGGCCACTGAAGCTTTCTTT	CASSGQGATEAFF
TRBV23-1	TRBJ2-7	once	TRBD2	TGCGCCAGCAGTCAGCCTAGCGGGAGGTACGAGCAGTACTTC	CASSQPSGRYEQYF
TRBV30	TRBJ2-7	-	-	TGTGCCTGGAGTGTACCGCGAGTCGGGACCTACGAGCAGTACTTC	CAWSVPRVGTYEQYF
TRBV10-3	TRBJ2-3	-	-	TGTGCCGCGGGACCGGCCGGGGGGCAAGATACGCAGTATTTT	CAAGPAGGQDTQYF
TRBV6-5	TRBJ2-5	once	TRBD1	TGTGCCAGCGCTGACAGGGGACAGGGGATGAAGACCCAGTACTTC	CASADRGQGMKTQYF
TRBV28	TRBJ2-7	-	TRBD2	TGTGCCAGCAGTTTATTACTAGCGGAAAGATACGAGCAGTACTTC	CASSLLLAERYEQYF
TRBV5-4	TRBJ2-7	-	TRBD1	TGTGCCAGCAGCTCGGGACAGGGGAGTTTGTACGAGCAGTACTTC	CASSSGQGSLYEQYF
TRBV15	TRBJ1-5	-	TRBD1	TGTGCCACCAGCTTTGACACAGGGGGGAATCAGCCCCAGCATTTT	CATSFDTGGNQPQHF
TRBV29-1	TRBJ1-2	-	-	TGCAGCGGACGCGACAGGCGGTATGGCTACACCTTC	CSGRDRRYGYTF
TRBV6-5	TRBJ2-3	once	-	TGTGCCAGTAAAGGAGGGCTTAGCACAGATACGCAGTATTTT	CASKGGLSTDTQYF
TRBV2	TRBJ2-7	-	TRBD2	TGTGCCAGCGGCGGGACTAGCGGGTTCTACGAGCAGTACTTC	CASGGTSGFYEQYF
TRBV10-2	TRBJ1-2	-	-	TGCGCCAGCAGTGAGTCGTGGCAGGCGATTAAGGCGACAGGCTACACCTTC	CASSESWQAIKATGYTF
TRBV7-6	TRBJ1-4	-	TRBD1	TGTGCCAGCAGCCCGACAGGGCTTAATGAAAAACTGTTTTTT	CASSPTGLNEKLFF
TRBV27	TRBJ1-5	few	TRBD1	TGTGCCAGCAGTTCCCGGGACAGGCGACCCCAGCATTTT	CASSSRDRRPQHF
TRBV3-1/TRBV3-2	TRBJ2-7	-	TRBD2	TGTGCCAGCAGCCGTCTAGCGGGAGAGTACGAGCAGTACTTC	CASSRLAGEYEQYF
TRBV4-1	TRBJ2-3	-	-	TGCGCCAGCGGCCCCAGGGGGGGCACAGATACGCAGTATTTT	CASGPRGGTDTQYF
TRBV7-2	TRBJ2-2	-	-	TGTGCCAGCAGCTTAGTTCGCCTAGTCAAGAGCGGGGAGCTGTTTTTT	CASSLVRLVKSGELFF
TRBV2	TRBJ2-7	few	TRBD2	TGTGCCAGCACTATCGGACTAGGGTCCTACGAGCAGTACTTC	CASTIGLGSYEQYF
TRBV5-8	TRBJ2-3	-	-	TGTGCCAGCAGCTTGACAGGGACGTTAGATACGCAGTATTTT	CASSLTGTLDTQYF
TRBV4-1	TRBJ2-7	-	-	TGCGCCAGCAGCCCGGTCGGGGTCGACGGCGAGCAGTACTTC	CASSPVGVDGEQYF
TRBV27	TRBJ2-2	-	-	TGTGCCAGCAGTCGGGGTGGGTGGATCACCGGGGAGCTGTTTTTT	CASSRGGWITGELFF
TRBV29-1	TRBJ1-1	-	-	TGCAGCGTTGAAACGGTTACTGAAGCTTTCTTT	CSVETVTEAFF
TRBV3-1/TRBV3-2	TRBJ1-2	few	-	TGTGCCAGCAGTCACCCCGGCCAACTAGGTGATGGCTACACCTTC	CASSHPGQLGDGYTF
TRBV2	TRBJ1-2	-	-	TGTGCCAGCAGTGAGCTCTATGGGGCCAACTATGGCTACACCTTC	CASSELYGANYGYTF
TRBV9	TRBJ1-3	-	-	TGTGCCAGCAGCGCCACTGTGGGGGGGCAGATGCCGTTATTT	CASSATVGGQMPLF
TRBV5-6	TRBJ1-5	-	-	TGTGCCAGCAGCTTATTTCGACAGATGGATCAGCCCCAGCATTTT	CASSLFRQMDQPQHF
TRBV2	TRBJ1-1	-	-	TGTGCCAGCACCGGACTGTACACTGAAGCTTTCTTT	CASTGLYTEAFF
TRBV29-1	TRBJ1-2	-	-	TGCAGCGTCGAAGCGGGCTACACCTTC	CSVEAGYTF
TRBV10-1	TRBJ2-1	-	TRBD1	TGCGCCAGCAGCCGGGACAGGGATAGGAATGAGCAGTTCTTC	CASSRDRDRNEQFF
TRBV7-6	TRBJ2-1	-	TRBD2	TGTGCCAGCAGCCTCCAAACTAGCGCGAGCAATGAGCAGTTCTTC	CASSLQTSASNEQFF
TRBV12-3/TRBV12-4	TRBJ1-3	-	TRBD1	TGTGCCAGCACCCAGGACAGGGGGCCCATATATTTT	CASTQDRGPIYF
TRBV5-1	TRBJ1-4	-	TRBD1	TGCGCCAGCAGACCGATCGGGACAGGGGGTGAAAAACTGTTTTTT	CASRPIGTGGEKLFF
TRBV5-1	TRBJ2-7	once	-	TGCGCCAGCAGCTTGGTTTCGGGAGTCTACCACGAGCAGTACTTC	CASSLVSGVYHEQYF
TRBV30	TRBJ2-2	-	-	TGTGCCTGGACCGTAGGGCGGGCGAACACCGGGGAGCTGTTTTTT	CAWTVGRANTGELFF
TRBV5-1	TRBJ1-4	-	TRBD1	TGCGCCAGCAGCCTCCGGACAGGGGGCTCGGAAAAACTGTTTTTT	CASSLRTGGSEKLFF
TRBV6-5	TRBJ1-3	few	-	TGTGCCAGCAGTTACTCGTCCATCTCTGGAAACACCATATATTTT	CASSYSSISGNTIYF
TRBV19	TRBJ1-1	-	-	TGTGCCAGTATTTTGAAGGAGGGGTACACTGAAGCTTTCTTT	CASILKEGYTEAFF
TRBV27	TRBJ1-1	once	TRBD1	TGTGCCAGCAGTCAAGGGGGCGCGTACACTGAAGCTTTCTTT	CASSQGGAYTEAFF
TRBV24-1	TRBJ2-1	-	-	TGTGCCACCAGTGAAAGCAGGGGCTACAATGAGCAGTTCTTC	CATSESRGYNEQFF
TRBV2	TRBJ1-5	-	TRBD1	TGTGCCAGCGGTTACGGACAGGAGGCACCCAATCAGCCCCAGCATTTT	CASGYGQEAPNQPQHF
TRBV3-1/TRBV3-2	TRBJ1-2	once	TRBD1	TGTGCCAGCAGCCAAGGCGGGTGGACAGGCCCAAATGGCTACACCTTC	CASSQGGWTGPNGYTF
TRBV5-1	TRBJ1-1	-	TRBD1	TGCGCCAGCAGTAGGAACTTACCCGGGACAGACGAAGCTTTCTTT	CASSRNLPGTDEAFF
TRBV2	TRBJ2-7	-	TRBD1	TGTGCCATAGACCGGGACAGACTATCCTACGAGCAGTACTTC	CAIDRDRLSYEQYF
TRBV2	TRBJ1-4	-	-	TGTGCCAGCAGGTTAGACAGGACGGCGGGTGAAAAACTGTTTTTT	CASRLDRTAGEKLFF
TRBV5-1	TRBJ2-5	once	TRBD2	TGCGCCAGCAGCTTGGTAGGAGCGGGAGGCAGGGAGACCCAGTACTTC	CASSLVGAGGRETQYF
TRBV2	TRBJ2-7	-	TRBD2	TGTGCCAGCACCCTGGGGGGGAGTTCCTCCGAGCAGTACTTC	CASTLGGSSSEQYF
TRBV4-1	TRBJ1-1	-	-	TGCGCCAGCAGCCCCCTGACAGGGAACACTGAAGCTTTCTTT	CASSPLTGNTEAFF